What follows is one TCR beta chain and its context. Its target is unknown. The record originates from a study of CD8+ T cells in alopecia areata. Notes on the study in general: Mice gave a clearer picture of TCR sharing than patients did, possibly for HLA-related reasons. For patients receiving tofacitinib, scalp clonality and expanded CD8+ clones among the top 100 significantly decreased.

In each case, RNA was isolated and then reverse transcribed into cDNA as the sequencing template. Profiled with immunoSEQ multiplex PCR; TCRdb holds only in-frame clones, not every one. The sample includes 15,000 to 20,000 clones, around three fifths of them seen just once. Germline V gene lookup returns CDR1 SGHTA and CDR2 FQGNSA. CDR3 length equals 16 residues. V gave up 1 base and J gave up 8 bases, with 17 bases separating them. Regarding treatment: oral pan-JAK inhibitor, 5-10 mg twice daily. Alopecia areata patients had lesional scalp punch biopsies and peripheral blood taken from them. This clonotype was sampled from a human donor with alopecia areata. The source was skin, collected at week 4, from a patient treated with tofacitinib. The V call is TRBV7-2, the J call TRBJ1-4, with D possibly TRBD1 on 5 matching bases. The CDR3 bases are TGTGCCAGCAGCTTAGGCGCGAGTGGGGGACGAGAAAAACTGTTTTTT. It specifies CASSLGASGGREKLFF. Supplemented by reference TRBV7-2 and TRBJ1-4, the full variable domain reads GAGVSQSPSNKVTEKGKDVELRCDPISGHTALYWYRQSLGQGLEFLIYFQGNSAPDKSGLPSDRFSAERTGGSVSTLTIQRTQQEDSAVYLCASSLGASGGREKLFFGSGTQLSVL.